The 32 T cell receptor beta chains listed next were all sequenced from one sample in a study of T cell responses to AZD1222 COVID-19 vaccine. The protocol was immunoSEQ multiplex PCR, while the TCRdb copy is restricted to in-frame clones and leaves out a portion. The sample contains 85,000 to 100,000 clones, about 89% of which appear only once. The source material was peripheral blood, sampled 28 days after the second AZD1222 dose. Every receptor here comes from an adult who received the AZD1222 COVID-19 vaccine.

The chain recombines TRBV2 with TRBJ2-3; TRBD2 might be the D (6 bases). Germline CDR1 is SNHLY and CDR2 is FYNNEI. Trimming took 4 bases from V and 0 from J, leaving 8 bases between them. This CDR3 contains 14 residues. CDR3 DNA sequence: TGTGCCAGCAGTGCCCGGGGGAGCACAGATACGCAGTATTTT. Translation: CASSARGSTDTQYF.

This chain joins TRBV5-1 and TRBJ2-5, with D possibly matching TRBD1 (5 bases). V lost 4 bases, J lost 4 bases, and 14 bases lay in between. The CDR3 runs to 14 residues. CDR1 and CDR2 from the germline V gene are SGHRS and YFSETQ. The CDR3 nucleotides read TGCGCCAGCAGCCCTCACAGGTTCGGAGAGACCCAGTACTTC. Its translation is CASSPHRFGETQYF.

The rearrangement links TRBV5-1 to TRBJ2-7; D uncertain. The CDR3 is made up of 13 amino acids. Germline V gene lookup returns CDR1 SGHRS and CDR2 YFSETQ. The V and J ends lost 5 bases and 5 bases respectively, with 14 bases between them. CDR3 amino acids: CASRDGKADEQYF. CDR3 DNA: TGCGCCAGCAGGGATGGGAAGGCGGACGAGCAGTACTTC. Variable domain in full (rest from reference TRBV5-1 and TRBJ2-7): KAGVTQTPRYLIKTRGQQVTLSCSPISGHRSVSWYQQTPGQGLQFLFEYFSETQRNKGNFPGRFSGRQFSNSRSEMNVSTLELGDSALYLCASRDGKADEQYFGPGTRLTVT.

The chain joins TRBV7-9 to TRBJ2-7; 8 nucleotides align to TRBD1. The CDR3 sequence is 14 residues long. V shed 5 bases and J 2 bases; nucleotides not matched to a gene: 5. The V gene's germline CDR1 is SEHNR and CDR2 FQNEAQ (reference sequence). CDR3: CASSETQGAYEQYF. The CDR3 DNA follows: TGTGCCAGCAGCGAAACACAGGGGGCCTACGAGCAGTACTTC.

The V gene is TRBV11-2, the J gene TRBJ1-6; tentative D call: TRBD1 (6 bases). The CDR3 length is 14 residues. Between the trimmed V and J ends, which lost 5 bases and 7 bases, there was a span of 12 bases. The germline gives CDR1 SGHAT, CDR2 FQNNGV. The CDR3 coding sequence is TGTGCCAGCAGCCCTCAGGGGCAAAATTCACCCCTCCACTTT. Protein: CASSPQGQNSPLHF.

Only a few counts were recorded for this clone. Other DNA sequences in this sample translate to the same CDR3. In DNA, the CDR3 is TGTGCCAGCAGCTTGGGCGGATATAGCAATCAGCCCCAGCATTTT. Translation gives CASSLGGYSNQPQHF. V gene TRBV7-9 combines with J gene TRBJ1-5; no clear D gene. V lost 3 bases, J lost 0 bases, and 9 bases lay in between. Looked up from germline, CDR1 is SEHNR and CDR2 is FQNEAQ (reference sequence). This CDR3 contains 15 residues.

The genes are TRBV5-4 and TRBJ2-1; 7 bases map to TRBD1. Germline V lookup: CDR1 SGHNT, CDR2 YYREEE (reference sequence). This CDR3 spans 17 amino acids. The junction had 7 bases not matched to a gene; V was cut back by 0 bases and J by 1 base. The CDR3 is CASSLVVGGSSYNEQFF. CDR3 DNA sequence: TGTGCCAGCAGCTTGGTTGTAGGGGGCTCATCCTACAATGAGCAGTTCTTC.

The chain uses TRBV18 and TRBJ1-1; weak D call: TRBD1 (5 bases). This CDR3 is 15 amino acids long. Trimming pared 3 bases from V and 5 bases from J, leaving 16 bases between. Germline loops: CDR1 KGHSH, CDR2 LQKENI. CDR3 amino acids: CASSPLWGEVTEAFF. The CDR3 nucleotides read TGTGCCAGCTCACCCCTATGGGGGGAGGTGACTGAAGCTTTCTTT.

CDR3: CASSPDEGRNTIYF. CDR3 bases: TGTGCCAGCTCACCCGACGAGGGTAGAAACACCATATATTTT. The gene calls are TRBV18 and TRBJ1-3; D remains ambiguous. Germline lookup yields CDR1 KGHSH and CDR2 LQKENI. This CDR3 comprises 14 residues. V lost 3 bases and J lost 5, with 11 bases in between. Filled out from reference TRBV18 and TRBJ1-3, the complete variable domain reads NAGVMQNPRHLVRRRGQEARLRCSPMKGHSHVYWYRQLPEEGLKFMVYLQKENIIDESGMPKERFSAEFPKEGPSILRIQQVVRGDSAAYFCASSPDEGRNTIYFGEGSWLTVV.

CDR3 in amino acids: CASSLESGGPGDEQFF. The CDR3 DNA is TGTGCCAGCAGCTTAGAATCCGGGGGGCCGGGGGATGAGCAGTTCTTC. This chain joins TRBV7-9 and TRBJ2-1, with D perhaps matching TRBD2 (7 bases). The CDR3 covers 16 residues. Germline V CDR1 and CDR2: SEHNR, FQNEAQ (reference sequence). The V and J ends lost 1 base and 8 bases respectively, with 18 bases between them.

The rearrangement links TRBV6-2 or TRBV6-3 to TRBJ2-7; D unclear. Trimming pared 2 bases from V and 6 bases from J, leaving 17 bases between. This CDR3 spans 15 amino acids. Germline CDR1 reads MNHEY; CDR2 reads SVGEGT. This CDR3 is CASSYHSTRASEQYF. CDR3 in DNA: TGTGCCAGCAGTTACCACTCGACGAGAGCTAGCGAGCAGTACTTC.

The chain carries TRBV19 and TRBJ2-5, with D possibly being TRBD1 or TRBD2 (5 bases each). V lost 3 bases and J lost 2, with 10 bases in between. The CDR3 has 14 residues. Germline-derived CDR1 and CDR2 are LNHDA and SQIVND (reference sequence). CDR3 in DNA: TGTGCCAGTAGTATCCCGGGACGACAAGAGACCCAGTACTTC. This encodes CASSIPGRQETQYF.

The CDR3 protein is CASSPDRGLAYGYTF. Written as DNA, the CDR3 is TGTGCCAGCAGCCCCGACAGAGGCTTAGCCTATGGCTACACCTTC. J is TRBJ1-2 and V is TRBV7-8; D might be TRBD1 (5 bases). This CDR3 comprises 15 residues. Trimming removed 5 bases from V and 4 bases from J, with 17 bases in between. Germline V lookup: CDR1 SGHVS, CDR2 FQNEAQ.

V gene TRBV3-1 (or the pseudogene TRBV3-2) combines with J gene TRBJ2-1, with D possibly matching TRBD1 (5 bases). Trimming stripped 0 bases from V and 3 bases from J, with 9 bases between. Germline loops: CDR1 LGHDT, CDR2 YNNKEL (reference sequence). There are 15 residues in the CDR3. The CDR3 region is CASSQDLTGYNEQFF. The CDR3 bases are TGTGCCAGCAGCCAAGATCTCACAGGCTACAATGAGCAGTTCTTC.

This clone was picked up one time. V is TRBV7-9 and J is TRBJ2-3, with 9 nucleotides matching TRBD2. Looked up from germline, CDR1 is SEHNR and CDR2 is FQNEAQ (reference sequence). V was pared by 3 bases and J by 1 base, with 11 bases of the junction left unmatched. This CDR3 has 18 residues. The CDR3 is CASSFAGGALYGTDTQYF. The CDR3 bases are TGTGCCAGCAGCTTTGCGGGGGGGGCCTTGTATGGCACAGATACGCAGTATTTT.

This clone was counted a few times. V and J are TRBV2 and TRBJ2-3; D gene unclear. V lost 3 bases and J lost 3, with 7 bases in between. Germline values: CDR1 SNHLY, CDR2 FYNNEI. The length of the CDR3 is 13 residues. CDR3 in amino acids: CASSDPGTDTQYF. The CDR3 region has the DNA TGTGCCAGCAGTGATCCTGGGACAGATACGCAGTATTTT. The full variable domain, its missing parts supplied by reference TRBV2 and TRBJ2-3, is EPEVTQTPSHQVTQMGQEVILRCVPISNHLYFYWYRQILGQKVEFLVSFYNNEISEKSEIFDDQFSVERPDGSNFTLKIRSTKLEDSAMYFCASSDPGTDTQYFGPGTRLTVL.

V gene TRBV4-1 combines with J gene TRBJ1-1, with 7 nucleotides matching TRBD1. The V segment lost 8 bases and the J segment 5 bases; nucleotides outside the gene matches: 8. The V gene's germline CDR1 is MGHRA and CDR2 YSYEKL. This CDR3 has 13 residues. The CDR3 bases are TGCGCCAGCGCCGGACAGGAAGGTACTGAAGCTTTCTTT. This translates into CASAGQEGTEAFF.

The CDR3 here is CASSRDRRGTGELFF. The CDR3 DNA sequence: TGTGCCAGTAGTAGAGACAGGCGAGGCACCGGGGAGCTGTTTTTT. The V call is TRBV19, the J call TRBJ2-2; the D gene is possibly TRBD1 (6 bases). The V gene's germline CDR1 is LNHDA and CDR2 SQIVND (reference sequence). V lost 4 bases and J lost 4, with 13 bases in between. This CDR3 spans 15 amino acids.

This clone was recorded a few times. The CDR3 DNA follows: TGTGCCAGCACGGGGCGGGCGAGCTCTGGGGCCAACGTCCTGACTTTC. Translation gives CASTGRASSGANVLTF. This chain uses TRBV5-4 with TRBJ2-6; either TRBD1 or TRBD2 may fit D (5 bases each). The V gene lost 6 bases and the J gene lost 0 bases, with 13 bases spanning the gap. Germline lookup yields CDR1 SGHNT and CDR2 YYREEE (reference sequence). The length of the CDR3 is 16 residues.

The V call is TRBV29-1, the J call TRBJ1-1; D gene ambiguous. V was pared by 6 bases and J by 4 bases, with 15 bases between. Germline CDR1 SQVTM, CDR2 ANQGSEA. This CDR3 has 13 residues. CDR3 nucleotides: TGCAGCGTGGCCCCGACGGCTGGCACTGAAGCTTTCTTT. Its protein is CSVAPTAGTEAFF.

The chain uses TRBV18 and TRBJ1-1, with D hard to call. The V end lost 4 bases, the J end lost 0 bases, and 15 bases lay between the germline ends. CDR3 length: 16 residues. Germline lookup yields CDR1 KGHSH and CDR2 LQKENI. CDR3 sequence reads: CASSLNRAVMNTEAFF. As DNA, the CDR3 is TGTGCCAGCTCACTAAACCGGGCGGTTATGAACACTGAAGCTTTCTTT.

The gene calls are TRBV3-1 (or the pseudogene TRBV3-2) and TRBJ2-1; 11 nucleotides align to TRBD2. The CDR3 is 18 amino acids. CDR1 is LGHDT and CDR2 is YNNKEL in the germline V gene (reference sequence). Trimming took 1 base from V and 8 from J; bases not matched to a gene: 13. As DNA, the CDR3 is TGTGCCAGCAGCCAAGGACTAGCGGGGCTAGCTCCGTGGGATGAGCAGTTCTTC. As protein: CASSQGLAGLAPWDEQFF.

The rearrangement joins TRBV15 to TRBJ1-1; D possibly corresponds to TRBD1 (5 bases). This CDR3 contains 16 residues. V lost 1 base and J 4 bases, leaving 16 bases between the germline ends. The germline V gene encodes CDR1 LNHNV and CDR2 YYDKDF (reference sequence). The CDR3 DNA follows: TGTGCCACCAGCAGAGGAACGGTTGTGAGGGGCACTGAAGCTTTCTTT. Translation: CATSRGTVVRGTEAFF.

The chain has TRBV6-5 and TRBJ1-5; D not resolved. V was clipped by 4 bases and J by 7 bases, with 11 bases between them. From germline, CDR1 is MNHEY and CDR2 SVGAGI. This CDR3 spans 13 amino acids. The CDR3 DNA sequence: TGTGCCAGCAGTTGGAGGGTTGGGCAGCCCCAGCATTTT. The encoded protein is CASSWRVGQPQHF.

J is TRBJ2-7 and V is TRBV20-1, with D possibly TRBD2 on 6 matching bases. V lost 6 bases and J 4 bases, leaving 10 bases between the germline ends. Germline CDR1 is DFQATT and CDR2 is SNEGSKA (reference sequence). The CDR3 is 11 residues long. For the CDR3, the DNA is TGCAGTGCCACTCTAGCGTACGAGCAGTACTTC. Protein sequence: CSATLAYEQYF.

The V call is TRBV27, the J call TRBJ2-1; D perhaps matches TRBD2 (5 bases). Germline V gene sequence: CDR1 MNHEY, CDR2 SMNVEV (reference sequence). The CDR3 contains 13 residues. Trimming removed 3 bases from V and 12 bases from J, with 15 bases in between. CDR3 protein: CASSFLRWGAQFF. The CDR3 DNA reads TGTGCCAGCAGTTTCCTCCGTTGGGGAGCGCAGTTCTTC.

The genes are TRBV30 and TRBJ2-5; 7 nucleotides agree with TRBD2. In germline, CDR1 is GTSNPN, CDR2 SVGIG (reference sequence). The CDR3 contains 13 residues. The V segment lost 6 bases and the J segment 7 bases; nucleotides outside the gene matches: 11. The CDR3 is CACLGRAQRTQYF. For the CDR3, the DNA is TGTGCCTGCCTGGGGAGGGCCCAACGGACCCAGTACTTC. The full variable domain, in which reference TRBV30 and TRBJ2-5 provide the parts outside the CDR3, is SQTIHQWPATLVQPVGSPLSLECTVEGTSNPNLYWYRQAAGRGLQLLFYSVGIGQISSEVPQNLSASRPQDRQFILSSKKLLLSDSGFYLCACLGRAQRTQYFGPGTRLLVL.

This clone was detected only once. The chain carries TRBV27 and TRBJ1-6; no clear D gene. With 5 bases removed from V and 7 bases from J, the gap between germline ends came to 15 bases. In germline, CDR1 is MNHEY, CDR2 SMNVEV (reference sequence). The CDR3 is made up of 15 amino acids. DNA for the CDR3: TGTGCCAGCAGTCCTTACGCTCAGGTGAATTCACCCCTCCACTTT. It translates to CASSPYAQVNSPLHF.

CDR3 bases: TGCGCCAGCAGCGGACTAGCGGGGGGGGCCGTAGATACGCAGTATTTT. Its translation is CASSGLAGGAVDTQYF. The rearrangement joins TRBV10-2 to TRBJ2-3; 15 nucleotides align to TRBD2. The CDR3 consists of 16 residues. From germline, CDR1 is WSHSY and CDR2 SAAADI. Unmatched junction bases numbered 6, after V lost 6 bases and J lost 5 bases.

The V and J genes are TRBV24-1 and TRBJ2-3; 11 bases map to TRBD2. Germline V gene lookup returns CDR1 KGHDR and CDR2 SFDVKD. The CDR3 runs to 16 residues. The junction had 6 bases not matched to a gene; V was cut back by 3 bases and J by 5 bases. Here the CDR3 reads CATSDPLAGEGDTQYF. The CDR3 region has the DNA TGTGCCACCAGTGATCCACTAGCGGGGGAGGGAGATACGCAGTATTTT.

This clone was counted only a few times. J is TRBJ2-5 and V is TRBV5-6; the D is unclear. The CDR3 extends over 12 amino acids. The germline V gene has CDR1 SGHDT and CDR2 YYEEEE. The V and J ends lost 2 bases and 1 base respectively, with 3 bases between them. CDR3 nucleotide sequence: TGTGCCAGCAGCTTATCCCAAGAGACCCAGTACTTC. Encoded protein: CASSLSQETQYF.

V is TRBV15 and J is TRBJ1-5; D may be TRBD1 (6 bases). The V and J ends lost 4 bases and 7 bases respectively, with 11 bases between them. From germline, CDR1 is LNHNV and CDR2 YYDKDF (reference sequence). The CDR3 runs 13 residues. Here the CDR3 reads CATSTQGKQPQHF. CDR3 sequence (DNA): TGTGCCACCAGCACCCAGGGGAAGCAGCCCCAGCATTTT.